This TCR beta chain was recorded in a study of response to subunit inactivated influenza vaccine. TCRdb independently ran MiXCR on the RT-PCR reads; one entry per CDR3 protein. The sample consists of about 570,000 distinct CDR3 sequences, approximately 11% of them appearing once. Looked up from germline, CDR1 is SGHTA and CDR2 is FQGNSA. The germline V and J ends were trimmed by 4 bases and 7 bases, with 14 bases remaining between them. There are 13 residues in the CDR3. This sample was also put to use in a study of T cells expressing NK-cell markers. Turning to that study: TCR beta libraries carry UMIs added by 5'RACE template switching. The study found these clonotypes also leading the CD3+CD56-NKG2C+ fraction in a few donors. There remained a lack of clarity about HCMV specificity of expanded NKG2C+ T cell clones.

This specimen was PBMCs from blood, taken on the day of vaccination. The receptor comes from a man aged 50-59 years who received an inactivated influenza vaccine. This rearrangement joins TRBV7-2 to TRBJ2-7; the D gene is possibly TRBD2 (5 bases). CDR3 nucleotides: TGTGCCAGCAGCTGGGAGTCTTTTCAGGAGCAGTACTTC. Translation gives CASSWESFQEQYF.